This entry describes one TCR beta chain. This entry comes from a study of T cell responses to AZD1222 COVID-19 vaccine. The CDR3 consists of 15 residues. V trimming: 11 bases; J trimming: 4 bases; junction bases outside the gene matches: 14. Germline V gene lookup returns CDR1 MNHEY and CDR2 SVGAGI. The table came from immunoSEQ multiplex PCR; TCRdb's copy has only in-frame clones and leaves some out. The sample holds roughly 97,000 clones, roughly 93% seen once. The genes are TRBV6-5 and TRBJ2-3; TRBD2 matches at 8 bases. The clonotype originates from an adult in good health. Specimen: peripheral blood, collected on day 0 of AZD1222 vaccination. The chain's CDR3 is CAGGSSGRFADTQYF. For the CDR3, the DNA is TGTGCCGGAGGGTCTAGCGGGCGCTTCGCAGATACGCAGTATTTT.